Given below is one T cell receptor beta chain in context. The table lists this clonotype with a few counts. Its antigen specificity is not known. No much larger clone is present one base from it, and per-base qualities are unavailable. The sample is drawn from a study of patients and donors after allogeneic stem cell transplantation (dated by TCRdb to 2020 to 2022). Libraries were made using RT-PCR. Sequencing took place on a NextSeq 550. In-frame beta chains were kept once TCRdb had trimmed the public reads at Q25 with fastp and called clones with MiXCR. When rows share a CDR3 protein, they turn into one entry using the most common DNA and genes. For this sample the table gives about 960,000 distinct CDR3 sequences, of which about a sixth were detected only once. The top ten clones comprise about 6% of the sample. The CDR3 has 15 amino acids, counting the end cysteine and phenylalanine. The retained sequence is limited to the CDR3, 45 bases, with the frame set at the first base. The trim is 3 bases for V and 5 bases for J, with a gap of 15 bases between the germline ends. Via the germline V gene, CDR1 is KGHDR and CDR2 SFDVKD.

The chain couples TRBV24-1 to TRBJ1-2; there is no confident call for the D gene. Input material: blood, either unsorted or a sorted T cell fraction (not recorded which). This TCR derives from a human donor who was either an allogeneic HSCT recipient or a stem cell or donor lymphocyte infusion donor (not recorded which). It is not recorded whose cells these are; they may come from a transplant donor. The DNA is TGTGCCACCAGTGATCCCGGCGGGGAAGCGTATGGCTACACCTTC. This yields the protein CATSDPGGEAYGYTF.